This T cell receptor (beta chain) was observed in a study of vaccination effects on CD4 cells after COVID-19. Study-wide results and caveats: Researchers report that only 1 of 255 vaccine-induced clones in healthy vaccinees cross-reacted with common cold coronaviruses. The study dataset contains few convalescent patients and includes no early post-infection timepoints.

Comment on this clone: Its antigen is as yet unknown.

Germline values: CDR1 SGDLS, CDR2 YYNGEE. This CDR3 has 15 amino acids. V was shortened by 3 bases and J by 8 bases, with 18 bases between the two germline ends. Only in-frame clones appear in the TCRdb table, and some are missing; sequencing was by immunoSEQ multiplex PCR. Among about 45,000 clones listed, roughly 79% were seen once. ViraFEST assay sequencing came after antigen-specific CD4+ T cells were expanded with viral peptide pools. The authors isolated CD4+ T cells after roughly 10 days of culture. Testing of the vaccine recipients showed negative nucleocapsid antibodies and no prior SARS-CoV-2 infection. Researchers reported culturing more than 1.5 million PBMC in each well, adding around 10 IU/ml IL-2 and approximately 10 ug/ml peptides.

The sequence came from a human donor who received a COVID-19 vaccine. V usage is TRBV9 and J usage is TRBJ2-1; D gene uncertain. This sample comprised CD4+ T cells from PBMCs cultured with SARS-CoV-2 spike peptides, obtained before COVID-19 vaccination. The CDR3: CASSANIGMGYEQFF. For the CDR3, the DNA is TGTGCCAGCAGCGCCAACATCGGAATGGGATATGAGCAGTTCTTC.